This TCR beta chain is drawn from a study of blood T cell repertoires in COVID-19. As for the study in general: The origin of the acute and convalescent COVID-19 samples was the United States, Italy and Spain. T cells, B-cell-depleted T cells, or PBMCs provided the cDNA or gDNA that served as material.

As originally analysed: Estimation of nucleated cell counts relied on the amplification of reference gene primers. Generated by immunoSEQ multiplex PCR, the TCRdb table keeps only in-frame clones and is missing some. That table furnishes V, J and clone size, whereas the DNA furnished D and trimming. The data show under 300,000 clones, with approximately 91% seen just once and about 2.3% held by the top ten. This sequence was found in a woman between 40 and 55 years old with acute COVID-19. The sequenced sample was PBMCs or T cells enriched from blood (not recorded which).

The CDR3 bases are TGTGCCAGCAGTTTTAGCGGGCATGCCTACAATGAGCAGTTCTTC. It translates to CASSFSGHAYNEQFF. J is TRBJ2-1 and V is TRBV5-4; 7 bases line up with TRBD2. This CDR3 contains 15 residues. Trimming cost V 5 bases and J 2 bases; bases outside gene matches: 7. The germline V gene has CDR1 SGHNT and CDR2 YYREEE (reference sequence).